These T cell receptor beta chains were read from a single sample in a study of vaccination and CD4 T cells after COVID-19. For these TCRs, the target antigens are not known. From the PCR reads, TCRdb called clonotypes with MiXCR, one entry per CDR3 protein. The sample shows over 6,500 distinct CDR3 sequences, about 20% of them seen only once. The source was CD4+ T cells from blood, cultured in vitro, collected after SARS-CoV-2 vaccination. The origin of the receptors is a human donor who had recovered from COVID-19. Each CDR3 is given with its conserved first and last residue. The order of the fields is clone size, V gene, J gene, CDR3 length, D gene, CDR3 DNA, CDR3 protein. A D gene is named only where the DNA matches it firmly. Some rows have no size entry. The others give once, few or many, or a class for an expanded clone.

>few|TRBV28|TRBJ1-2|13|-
TGTGCCATCCACCCCACGGGGGACTATGGCTACACCTTC
CAIHPTGDYGYTF
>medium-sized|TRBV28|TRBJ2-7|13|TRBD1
TGTGCCAGCAGTATGGACAGGAGCTACGAGCAGTACTTC
CASSMDRSYEQYF
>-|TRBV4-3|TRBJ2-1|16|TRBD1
TGCGCCAGCAGCCAACCGCTTGGGGACAGCGACAATGAGCAGTTCTTC
CASSQPLGDSDNEQFF
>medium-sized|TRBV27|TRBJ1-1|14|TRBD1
TGTGCCAGCAGTTTGGGGATCGGGACAGTTGAAGCTTTCTTT
CASSLGIGTVEAFF
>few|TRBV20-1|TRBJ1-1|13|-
TGCAGTGCTAGAGAGGACGGGAACACTGAAGCTTTCTTT
CSAREDGNTEAFF
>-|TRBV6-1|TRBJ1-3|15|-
TGTGCCAGCAGTGAGGGGGTCCCCTCTGGAAACACCATATATTTT
CASSEGVPSGNTIYF
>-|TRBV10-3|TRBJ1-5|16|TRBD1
TGTGCCATCAGTGACCAAGGACAGGGGATCGGTCAGCCCCAGCATTTT
CAISDQGQGIGQPQHF
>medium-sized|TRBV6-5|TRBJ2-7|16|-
TGTGCCAGCAGTTACTCTTGGGCGAAAGGGGTCTACGAGCAGTACTTC
CASSYSWAKGVYEQYF
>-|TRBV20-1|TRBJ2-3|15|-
TGCAGTGCTAGAAACCGACTAGTTTCATCCGATACGCAGTATTTT
CSARNRLVSSDTQYF
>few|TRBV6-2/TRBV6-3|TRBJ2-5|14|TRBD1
TGTGCCAGCAGTCGAGGGACAGACCAAGAGACCCAGTACTTC
CASSRGTDQETQYF
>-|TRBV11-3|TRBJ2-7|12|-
TGTGCCAGCAGTTCTACCTCCTACGAGCAGTACTTC
CASSSTSYEQYF
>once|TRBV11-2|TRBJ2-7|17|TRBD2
TGTGCCAGCCGGGGACTAGCGGGAGGGCCGGCCTCCTACGAGCAGTACTTC
CASRGLAGGPASYEQYF
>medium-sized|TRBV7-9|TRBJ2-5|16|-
TGTGCCAGCACCCTGAACGGCCCAGGCAGACAAGAGACCCAGTACTTC
CASTLNGPGRQETQYF
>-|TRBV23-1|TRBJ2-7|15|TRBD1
TGCGCCAGCTGGACGTACCGGGACAGGGGGCCCGAGCAGTACTTC
CASWTYRDRGPEQYF
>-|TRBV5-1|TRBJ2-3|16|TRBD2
TGCGCCAGCAGCAGGGGACTAGCGGGAATGGCAGATACGCAGTATTTT
CASSRGLAGMADTQYF